Sequencing of this TCR beta chain was carried out in a study of regulatory T cells in long-lasting Graves disease. Study in general: Graves' disease counted as persistent after over 5 years of antithyroid drugs with positive TSH receptor antibodies. Study results and limitations: TRBV28, TRBJ1-2 and TRBJ2-5 were favored in persistent disease.

With regard to this clonotype: Its antigen is unidentified.

Arm-PCR of CDR3 regions with iRepertoire HTBI primers generated TCR beta libraries. TCRdb re-called the multiplex PCR reads with MiXCR, one entry per CDR3 protein. The sample has around 400,000 distinct CDR3 sequences, about 25% seen once. This CDR3 has 12 residues. Per the germline V gene, CDR1 is SQVTM and CDR2 is ANQGSEA. Between the trimmed V and J ends, which lost 3 bases and 2 bases, there was a span of 7 bases. Time point given: persistent/refractory GD, antithyroid drugs over 5 years with positive TRAb. After RNA was extracted from PBMCs, the TCR library was made from it. Patients came through an endocrinology department, and that department was in Xi'an, China.

The sequence came from a female donor with Graves disease. The source material was peripheral blood mononuclear cells (PBMCs), sampled when the disease was refractory, from a patient treated with antithyroid drugs. V and J are TRBV29-1 and TRBJ1-2; D remains unclear. CDR3 nucleotide sequence: TGCAGCGTTGACAGGAGAAACTATGGCTACACCTTC. Its translation is CSVDRRNYGYTF.